This TCR beta chain is drawn from a study of blood T cell repertoires in COVID-19. For the study at large: The study drew acute and convalescent COVID-19 samples from the United States, Italy and Spain.

Some clones are missing from TCRdb's copy, which holds only in-frame ones; the method was immunoSEQ multiplex PCR. The table shows hundreds of thousands of clones, with 75% to 85% occurring only once. The CDR3 has 11 amino acids. Trimming took 4 bases from V and 5 from J, leaving 3 bases between them. V usage is TRBV12-3 or TRBV12-4 and J usage is TRBJ2-1; unclear D gene. This TCR was recovered from a woman in her twenties or thirties with COVID-19, enrolled during active disease. What was sequenced was peripheral blood. The CDR3 region has the DNA TGTGCCAGCAGTTACAACAATGAGCAGTTCTTC. It specifies CASSYNNEQFF.